The entry below gives a single TCR beta chain sequence along with its context. Germline CDR1 reads MNHEY; CDR2 reads SVGEGT. CDR3 length: 13 amino acids. Trimming stripped 5 bases from V and 2 bases from J, with 9 bases between. The data stem from a study of blood T cell repertoires in COVID-19. The assay was immunoSEQ multiplex PCR, and TCRdb's table has in-frame clones only and misses some. The sample comprises 60,000 to 85,000 clones, 70% to 90% of which are singletons, and approximately 10% rests with the top ten. J is TRBJ1-2 and V is TRBV6-2 or TRBV6-3; D is perhaps TRBD1 (5 bases). Input material: peripheral blood. The sequence came from a man aged 55 to 70 with COVID-19, enrolled during active disease. The CDR3 DNA reads TGTGCCAGCAGTCCGGGGGGGAACTATGGCTACACCTTC. Translation gives CASSPGGNYGYTF.